The 26 T cell receptor beta chains in this list originate from one sample, sequenced in a study of T cells in women clearing cervical HPV infection. TCRdb's copy holds only in-frame clones and misses some; the assay was immunoSEQ multiplex PCR. The listing records about 46,000 clones. Sequenced input: blood buffy coat. The source is a woman between 18 and 69 years old with a cervical HPV16 infection that either progressed to CIN3+ or cleared (not recorded which).

Of note for this clone: The observed sequence ends 3 residues before the CDR3 terminus, with the missing tail filled in from the germline J gene. The chain couples TRBV6-2 or TRBV6-3 to TRBJ1-2; 11 nucleotides match TRBD1. Germline loops: CDR1 MNHEY, CDR2 SVGEGT. The CDR3 has 15 residues. CDR3 region: CASSYRTGGDRPYTF. The CDR3 DNA, read in part, is TGTGCCAGCAGTTACAGGACAGGGGGCGATCGCCCC.

Turning to this clone: The DNA ends 3 residues before the CDR3 does, and the rest of the CDR3 is filled in from the germline J gene. The J gene is TRBJ1-4, the V gene TRBV5-6; 7 nucleotides line up with TRBD1. Germline V lookup: CDR1 SGHDT, CDR2 YYEEEE. The CDR3 is made up of 14 amino acids. CDR3 bases read: TGTGCCAGCAGCTGGAACAGGGGTAATTCACCA. It specifies CASSWNRGNSP. The complete CDR3 protein is CASSWNRGNSPLFF.

Turning to this clone: Its ends do not fully match the called genes, so a read error is possible. The read terminates 3 residues before the CDR3 end, so the remaining end is supplied by the germline J gene. This specimen includes other DNA sequences encoding the same CDR3. V usage is TRBV19 and J usage is TRBJ1-2, with 11 bases aligning to TRBD1. The germline CDR1 and CDR2 sequences are LNHDA and SQIVND (reference sequence). The CDR3 has 15 residues. The CDR3 DNA, read in part, is TGTGCCAGTAGTCTCTTGGACAGGGGGCAGAATGGT. Amino acid sequence: CASSLLDRGQNG. The CDR3 reads in full as CASSLLDRGQNGYTF.

As regards this clone: The sequence runs out 3 residues before the end of the CDR3; the remainder is reconstructed from the germline J gene. V gene TRBV7-2 combines with J gene TRBJ1-2; D uncertain. V dropped 1 base and J dropped 4 bases, with 13 bases sitting between them. This CDR3 contains 15 residues. Germline V gene data show CDR1 as SGHTA and CDR2 as FQGNSA. Incomplete CDR3 DNA: TGTGCCAGCAGCTTAGTTGCCTCTGGGCCCTATGGC. This encodes CASSLVASGPYG. The entire CDR3 protein reads CASSLVASGPYGYTF.

Details on this clone: Sequencing ends 3 residues short of the CDR3 end; the germline J gene provides the rest. The rearrangement links TRBV7-3 to TRBJ2-7; D call uncertain. The germline V gene encodes CDR1 SGHTA and CDR2 FQGTGA. V lost 5 bases and J lost 1, with 12 bases in between. There are 14 residues in the CDR3. Here the CDR3 reads CASSPHQGSYEQYF. The CDR3 DNA, read in part, is TGTGCCAGCAGCCCGCATCAAGGTTCCTACGAG.

A note on this clone: The read ends 3 residues shy of where the CDR3 ends; the end is completed using the germline J gene. The rearrangement links TRBV29-1 to TRBJ2-4; 8 bases are a match to TRBD1. The CDR3 covers 12 residues. The V gene's germline CDR1 is SQVTM and CDR2 ANQGSEA. The CDR3 DNA, read in part, is TGCAGCGTTAAGGGACAGGACTATGGT. This codes for CSVKGQDYG. The full CDR3 is CSVKGQDYGQYF. The full variable domain, in which reference TRBV29-1 and TRBJ2-4 provide the parts outside the CDR3, is SAVISQKPSRDICQRGTSLTIQCQVDSQVTMMFWYRQQPGQSLTLIATANQGSEATYESGFVIDKFPISRPNLTFSTLTVSNMSPEDSSIYLCSVKGQDYGQYFGAGTRLSVL.

A note on this clone: The read terminates 3 residues before the CDR3 end, so the remaining end is supplied by the germline J gene. The chain uses TRBV5-4 and TRBJ2-3, with 10 bases matching TRBD2. Trimming took 2 bases from V and 1 from J; bases not matched to a gene: 4. Germline V gene data show CDR1 as SGHNT and CDR2 as YYREEE (reference sequence). The CDR3 has 16 residues. CDR3 protein: CASSLPSGRGTDTQYF. The CDR3 DNA, read in part, is TGTGCCAGCAGCTTACCGAGCGGGAGGGGCACAGATACG.

To note about this clone: The CDR3 goes on 3 residues after the read ends, and that part is filled in from the germline J gene. V is TRBV7-3 and J is TRBJ2-2, with 7 nucleotides matching TRBD1. The germline gives CDR1 SGHTA, CDR2 FQGTGA. The J segment lost 3 bases and the V segment lost 6 bases, leaving 4 bases of the junction unmatched. CDR3 length: 14 residues. The part of the CDR3 DNA that was read is TGTGCCAGCAGGGTAGGGGGCGACACCGGGGAG. Translated, it gives CASRVGGDTGE. The CDR3, in full, reads CASRVGGDTGELFF.

Of note for this clone: The read ends 3 residues early relative to the CDR3; the germline J gene fills the gap. The genes are TRBV30 and TRBJ2-7, with 10 bases lining up with TRBD2. J was trimmed by 6 bases and V by 3 bases; bases with no gene match: 5. CDR1 GTSNPN and CDR2 SVGIG come from the germline V gene (reference sequence). CDR3 length equals 13 residues. Incomplete CDR3 DNA: TGTGCCTGGAGAAAACAGCGGGGGGGCGAG. It specifies CAWRKQRGGE. The CDR3 in its entirety is CAWRKQRGGEQYF.

Incomplete CDR3 DNA: TGTGCCAGCAGCTTGGCAGTCTACGAG. Protein product: CASSLAVYE. The full CDR3 protein is CASSLAVYEQYF. This sequence joins TRBV5-5 and TRBJ2-7, with D uncertain. The CDR3 end is not reached by the read, which stops 3 residues before it; the germline J gene fills it in. The germline V gene has CDR1 SGHKS and CDR2 YYEKEE (reference sequence). The length of the CDR3 is 12 residues. Trimming stripped 0 bases from V and 3 bases from J, with 4 bases between.

On this clone: Read sequence stops 3 residues before the CDR3 end, and the germline J gene provides the missing end. The chain is built from TRBV20-1 and TRBJ2-3; D perhaps matches TRBD2 (5 bases). The germline V and J ends were trimmed by 2 bases and 4 bases, with 7 bases remaining between them. From germline, CDR1 is DFQATT and CDR2 SNEGSKA (reference sequence). The CDR3 has 12 amino acids. CDR3 DNA, as far as it was read: TGCAGTGCTAGACCGGGGTCAGATACG. This gives the protein CSARPGSDT. From start to end, the CDR3 is CSARPGSDTQYF.

Comments on this clone: The read gets to within 3 residues of the CDR3 end, and the germline J gene fills in the rest. The genes are TRBV18 and TRBJ1-4, with 7 bases lining up with TRBD1. Germline CDR1 and CDR2: KGHSH and LQKENI. This CDR3 contains 21 residues. CDR3: CASSPIIDPDRLSSGANVLFF. Partial CDR3 DNA: TGTGCCAGCTCACCCATCATCGATCCGGACAGGTTAAGCTCTGGGGCCAACGTA.

Notes on this clone: The observed sequence ends 3 residues before the CDR3 terminus, with the missing tail filled in from the germline J gene. The rearrangement links TRBV20-1 to TRBJ2-2; 7 nucleotides match TRBD1. The CDR3 runs to 14 residues. CDR1 DFQATT and CDR2 SNEGSKA come from the germline V gene (reference sequence). The part of the CDR3 DNA that was read is TGCAGTGCTAGCTTACAGGGGCAGACCCCGTGG. It yields the protein CSASLQGQTPW. The whole CDR3 reads CSASLQGQTPWLFF.

About this clone: From the germline J gene comes the end of the CDR3, since the read stops 3 residues before it. The chain joins TRBV2 to TRBJ2-5, with D perhaps TRBD1 (6 bases). This CDR3 contains 13 residues. From germline, CDR1 is SNHLY and CDR2 FYNNEI. The DNA read from the CDR3 is TGTGCCATTTTGGGACACTACACAGATACC. It is translated as CAILGHYTDT. The entire CDR3 protein reads CAILGHYTDTQYF.

Points on this clone: The read finishes 3 residues shy of the CDR3 end, and the germline J gene is used to complete it. The chain combines TRBV10-3 with TRBJ1-4; D is perhaps TRBD1 (6 bases). Trimming pared 0 bases from V and 10 bases from J, leaving 15 bases between. This CDR3 has 15 amino acids. Per germline, CDR1 ENHRY and CDR2 SYGVKD. This chain's CDR3 is CAISESGAGERKLFF. The CDR3 DNA, read in part, is TGTGCCATCAGTGAGTCGGGGGCAGGGGAGCGAAAA.

In the case of this clone: The junction shows a germline mismatch at one end, possibly a read error. The DNA read from the CDR3 is TGCAGTGCCAGAGTGGGACGGGGACAGGGGGCGTCTGGGGCCAACGTA. This gives the protein CSARVGRGQGASGANV. The full CDR3 reads CSARVGRGQGASGANVLFF. The genes are TRBV20-1 and TRBJ1-4; 12 bases fit TRBD1. The read ends 3 residues shy of where the CDR3 ends; the end is completed using the germline J gene. CDR1 is DFQATT and CDR2 is SNEGSKA in the germline V gene (reference sequence). This CDR3 has 19 amino acids.

Of note for this clone: The CDR3 extends 3 residues past the end of the read, so its final part is completed from the germline J gene. This chain connects TRBV19 to TRBJ1-1; the match to TRBD1 covers 8 bases. CDR1 LNHDA and CDR2 SQIVND come from the germline V gene (reference sequence). CDR3 size: 16 residues. V shed 4 bases and J 3 bases; nucleotides not matched to a gene: 10. The chain's CDR3 is CASSRTGTVGDTEAFF. Partial CDR3 DNA: TGTGCCAGTAGTAGGACAGGGACGGTTGGGGACACTGAA.

A remark on this clone: Read coverage stops 3 residues before the CDR3 terminus; the germline J gene supplies the remainder. The rearrangement joins TRBV5-1 to TRBJ2-2, with 9 bases that match TRBD1. Germline trimming cut 4 bases from V and 5 bases from J; bases unmatched to any gene: 3. This CDR3 has 14 amino acids. CDR1 SGHRS and CDR2 YFSETQ come from the germline V gene. The CDR3 is CASSTQGATGELFF. The CDR3 bases that were read are TGCGCCAGCAGCACACAGGGGGCGACCGGGGAG. Together with reference TRBV5-1 and TRBJ2-2, the CDR3 gives the full variable domain: KAGVTQTPRYLIKTRGQQVTLSCSPISGHRSVSWYQQTPGQGLQFLFEYFSETQRNKGNFPGRFSGRQFSNSRSEMNVSTLELGDSALYLCASSTQGATGELFFGEGSRLTVL.

As to this clone: The read gets to within 3 residues of the CDR3 end, and the germline J gene fills in the rest. This chain links TRBV14 with TRBJ2-1; 15 bases are shared with TRBD2. CDR1 is SGHDN and CDR2 is FVKESK in the germline V gene. The V segment lost 0 bases and the J segment 6 bases; nucleotides outside the gene matches: 3. The length of the CDR3 is 17 residues. This CDR3 is CASSQEGGLAGGNEQFF. CDR3 bases read: TGTGCCAGCAGCCAAGAAGGGGGACTAGCGGGAGGCAATGAG.

Note on this clone: The sequence runs out 3 residues before the end of the CDR3; the remainder is reconstructed from the germline J gene. This chain uses TRBV20-1 with TRBJ2-4, with 9 nucleotides matching TRBD1. Trimming removed 7 bases from V and 3 bases from J; junction bases left unmatched: 7. Germline V gene data show CDR1 as DFQATT and CDR2 as SNEGSKA (reference sequence). The CDR3 extends over 14 amino acids. The sequenced part of the CDR3 DNA is TGCAGTGTCAAGGACAGGGGAGACAAAAACATT. It specifies CSVKDRGDKNI. The full CDR3 is CSVKDRGDKNIQYF.

Worth noting for this clone: The read terminates 3 residues before the CDR3 end, so the remaining end is supplied by the germline J gene. The chain joins TRBV11-3 to TRBJ2-1; TRBD2 might be the D (6 bases). CDR1 and CDR2 (germline): SGHNT, YENEEA. This CDR3 contains 15 residues. Trimming pared 5 bases from V and 0 bases from J, leaving 11 bases between. Incomplete CDR3 DNA: TGTGCCAGCAGCCTGGGACTGAGCTCCTACAATGAG. It yields the protein CASSLGLSSYNE. The entire CDR3 protein reads CASSLGLSSYNEQFF.

The CDR3 DNA, read in part, is TGTGCCAGCTCTGGAGACAGACTGAATGAAAAA. Translation gives CASSGDRLNEK. The complete CDR3 reads CASSGDRLNEKLFF. The chain uses TRBV19 and TRBJ1-4; the D gene is possibly TRBD1 (5 bases). The read stops 3 residues short of the end of the CDR3; the missing end is completed from the germline J gene. The length of the CDR3 is 14 residues. V was pared by 9 bases and J by 5 bases, with 16 bases between. CDR1 and CDR2 from the germline V gene are LNHDA and SQIVND (reference sequence).

For this clone: From the germline J gene comes the end of the CDR3, since the read stops 3 residues before it. The V gene is TRBV7-8, the J gene TRBJ2-2; 10 bases align to TRBD1. This CDR3 contains 18 residues. Germline values: CDR1 SGHVS, CDR2 FQNEAQ. V lost 4 bases, J lost 8 bases, and 16 bases stayed unmatched. The CDR3 is CASSSHPGQGELMGELFF. CDR3 bases read: TGTGCCAGCAGCTCTCACCCTGGACAGGGGGAATTAATGGGGGAG.

To note about this clone: The missing CDR3 end, 3 residues past where the read stops, is filled in from the germline J gene. J is TRBJ1-2 and V is TRBV7-2, with TRBD1 as a possible D gene (5 bases). The V and J ends lost 7 bases and 6 bases respectively, with 12 bases between them. This CDR3 contains 12 residues. CDR1 is SGHTA and CDR2 is FQGNSA in the germline V gene. CDR3 DNA, as far as it was read: TGTGCCAGCACCCTCCCGGGGGATGGC. It encodes CASTLPGDG. Given in full, the CDR3 is CASTLPGDGYTF.

As for this clone: The CDR3 extends 3 residues past the end of the read, so its final part is completed from the germline J gene. The rearrangement uses TRBV7-2 and TRBJ2-7, with D possibly matching TRBD2 (6 bases). The V end lost 2 bases, the J end lost 3 bases, and 11 bases lay between the germline ends. The V gene's germline CDR1 is SGHTA and CDR2 FQGNSA. The CDR3 is 14 residues long. Incomplete CDR3 DNA: TGTGCCAGCAGCTTATCCGGTAGCGGCTACGAG. It encodes CASSLSGSGYE. From start to end, the CDR3 is CASSLSGSGYEQYF.

Points on this clone: The read gets to within 3 residues of the CDR3 end, and the germline J gene fills in the rest. J is TRBJ2-5 and V is TRBV5-4; D might be TRBD2 (6 bases). This CDR3 is 13 amino acids long. In germline, CDR1 is SGHNT, CDR2 YYREEE (reference sequence). V was clipped by 2 bases and J by 5 bases, with 10 bases between them. The DNA read from the CDR3 is TGTGCCAGCAGCTTCGGGACTGCGGAGACC. It is translated as CASSFGTAET. The whole CDR3 sequence is CASSFGTAETQYF.